This TCR beta chain originates from a study of blood T cells in healthy people across ages. The study isolated at least 6 million PBMCs from each sample. With a J-beta primer mix and a sample-barcoded 5' primer, a second PCR ran about 6 to 11 cycles. TCRdb passed the 5' RACE reads through MiXCR, listing each CDR3 protein once. The sample comprises about 640,000 distinct CDR3 sequences, approximately 59% of which are singletons, and roughly 34% rests with the top ten. The CDR3 contains 14 residues. V dropped 5 bases and J dropped 6; count of bases not matched to a gene: 10. Germline V lookup: CDR1 SQVTM, CDR2 ANQGSEA.

The chain uses TRBV29-1 and TRBJ2-7, with TRBD1 matching over 10 bases. This sequence originates from a man aged 55 to 70 in good health. The sequenced sample consisted of blood. The CDR3 spells CSVQKVGQGCEQYF. CDR3 in DNA: TGCAGCGTTCAGAAGGTGGGACAGGGGTGCGAGCAGTACTTC.